This passage covers 29 T cell receptor beta chains from one sample sequenced in a study of T cell responses to AZD1222 COVID-19 vaccine. The data were produced by immunoSEQ multiplex PCR, yet TCRdb's version contains in-frame clones alone and is incomplete. The sample shows approximately 190,000 clones, around 87% of them seen only once. This specimen was peripheral blood, taken on day 0 of MenACWY control vaccination. These receptors were obtained from an adult in good health.

Points on this clone: The sample contains more than one DNA sequence encoding this CDR3. The genes are TRBV3-1 (or the pseudogene TRBV3-2) and TRBJ2-7; 14 bases are shared with TRBD2. After removal of 3 bases from V and 4 bases from J, the junction contained 2 bases not matched to a gene. The CDR3 contains 15 residues. CDR1 and CDR2 (germline): LGHDT, YNNKEL (reference sequence). CDR3 loop: CASSQGLAGVYEQYF. The DNA for the CDR3 is TGTGCCAGCAGCCAGGGACTAGCGGGAGTTTACGAGCAGTACTTC.

The chain has TRBV28 and TRBJ1-1; perhaps TRBD1 as D (5 bases). The CDR3 is 18 amino acids. Germline V gene data show CDR1 as MDHEN and CDR2 as SYDVKM. Trimming took 2 bases from V and 0 from J, leaving 19 bases between them. The chain's CDR3 is CASSLAPGVGVMNTEAFF. The CDR3, as DNA: TGTGCCAGCAGTTTAGCTCCGGGGGTAGGGGTAATGAACACTGAAGCTTTCTTT.

The V gene is TRBV30, the J gene TRBJ1-5; TRBD1 aligns across 9 bases. Germline CDR1 GTSNPN, CDR2 SVGIG (reference sequence). CDR3 length: 16 residues. The J segment lost 6 bases and the V segment lost 0 bases, leaving 9 bases of the junction unmatched. The CDR3 loop reads CAWSVGTGHHPQPQHF. CDR3 coding DNA: TGTGCCTGGAGTGTAGGGACAGGGCATCACCCTCAGCCCCAGCATTTT.

Only one count was recorded for this clone. The gene calls are TRBV29-1 and TRBJ1-3; D not certain. V gave up 7 bases and J gave up 0 bases, with 10 bases separating them. The CDR3 has 13 residues. Germline V gene sequence: CDR1 SQVTM, CDR2 ANQGSEA. The CDR3 reads CSGTVNSGNTIYF. The CDR3 nucleotides read TGCAGCGGGACGGTGAACTCTGGAAACACCATATATTTT.

The CDR3 DNA reads TGTGCCAGCAGCTTAGGCGGGAGCCACAATGAGCAGTTCTTC. It specifies CASSLGGSHNEQFF. The chain is built from TRBV11-2 and TRBJ2-1, with 7 nucleotides matching TRBD2. J was trimmed by 5 bases and V by 1 base; bases with no gene match: 2. In germline, CDR1 is SGHAT, CDR2 FQNNGV. This CDR3 contains 14 residues.

In this sample, this clone turned up once. The chain combines TRBV19 with TRBJ2-1; TRBD2 matches 10 bases. This CDR3 contains 19 residues. The V segment lost 3 bases and the J segment 2 bases; nucleotides outside the gene matches: 13. Germline CDR1 reads LNHDA; CDR2 reads SQIVND (reference sequence). CDR3 in DNA: TGTGCCAGTAGTATCACATCTAGCGGGGGCCTCATCACCTACAATGAGCAGTTCTTC. This codes for CASSITSSGGLITYNEQFF.

V and J are TRBV28 and TRBJ2-3; TRBD1 matches 9 bases. This CDR3 is built from 19 residues. From germline, CDR1 is MDHEN and CDR2 SYDVKM. J lost 3 bases, V lost 5 bases, and 18 bases had no gene match. CDR3 amino acids: CASSTVRTGVIPFTDTQYF. In DNA, the CDR3 is TGTGCCAGCAGTACCGTCAGGACAGGGGTTATTCCTTTTACAGATACGCAGTATTTT. Using reference TRBV28 and TRBJ2-3 for the parts outside the CDR3, the full variable domain is DVKVTQSSRYLVKRTGEKVFLECVQDMDHENMFWYRQDPGLGLRLIYFSYDVKMKEKGDIPEGYSVSREKKERFSLILESASTNQTSMYLCASSTVRTGVIPFTDTQYFGPGTRLTVL.

J is TRBJ1-2 and V is TRBV30; no clear D. CDR1 is GTSNPN and CDR2 is SVGIG in the germline V gene (reference sequence). V was shortened by 2 bases and J by 0 bases, with 10 bases between the two germline ends. CDR3 length: 14 residues. Here the CDR3 reads CAWSSPGTNYGYTF. DNA for the CDR3: TGTGCCTGGAGTTCCCCCGGGACTAACTATGGCTACACCTTC.

The chain's CDR3 is CASSKALGRGLAKNIQYF. In DNA form, the CDR3 reads TGTGCCAGCAGCAAAGCGCTTGGCAGGGGTTTAGCCAAAAACATTCAGTACTTC. The chain joins TRBV21-1 to TRBJ2-4; the table's D gene call, TRBD1, was not cross checked with the DNA. TRBV21-1 is designated a pseudogene. CDR3 size: 18 residues.

The V and J genes are TRBV19 and TRBJ2-5; no clear D gene. This CDR3 comprises 14 residues. CDR1 LNHDA and CDR2 SQIVND come from the germline V gene (reference sequence). The germline V and J ends were trimmed by 4 bases and 4 bases, with 13 bases remaining between them. CDR3 DNA sequence: TGTGCCAGTAGTAGGGTGAACGACGTAGAGACCCAGTACTTC. Translating it yields CASSRVNDVETQYF.

The rearrangement links TRBV28 to TRBJ2-2; 8 nucleotides agree with TRBD1. V was clipped by 5 bases and J by 1 base; unmatched bases: 6. This CDR3 is built from 16 residues. The germline V gene encodes CDR1 MDHEN and CDR2 SYDVKM. The CDR3 bases are TGTGCCAGCAGTGCCCCAGGGACAGGGAACACCGGGGAGCTGTTTTTT. Amino acids: CASSAPGTGNTGELFF.

The J gene is TRBJ2-7, the V gene TRBV5-1; TRBD2 agrees at 7 bases. CDR1 and CDR2 (germline): SGHRS, YFSETQ. The CDR3 totals 15 residues. The trim removed 0 bases at V and 3 bases at J, leaving 6 bases unmatched. CDR3 coding DNA: TGCGCCAGCAGCTTGGGTCGGGACTACTACTACGAGCAGTACTTC. This codes for CASSLGRDYYYEQYF. Together with reference TRBV5-1 and TRBJ2-7, the CDR3 gives the full variable domain: KAGVTQTPRYLIKTRGQQVTLSCSPISGHRSVSWYQQTPGQGLQFLFEYFSETQRNKGNFPGRFSGRQFSNSRSEMNVSTLELGDSALYLCASSLGRDYYYEQYFGPGTRLTVT.

The chain couples TRBV2 to TRBJ2-2, with unresolved D. Between the trimmed V and J ends, which lost 4 bases and 6 bases, there was a span of 6 bases. Germline CDR1 SNHLY, CDR2 FYNNEI. This CDR3 has 12 residues. CDR3: CASSVGSGELFF. The CDR3 coding sequence is TGTGCCAGCAGTGTAGGGTCCGGGGAGCTGTTTTTT.

The chain employs TRBV4-3 and TRBJ2-6; D unresolved. This CDR3 comprises 16 residues. V shed 0 bases and J shed 0 bases, with 6 bases lying between them. In germline, CDR1 is LGHNA, CDR2 YSLEER. The CDR3 loop is CASSQDGVSGANVLTF. Here the CDR3 DNA reads TGCGCCAGCAGCCAAGATGGCGTCTCTGGGGCCAACGTCCTGACTTTC.

The chain employs TRBV10-3 and TRBJ1-1; D may be TRBD1 (5 bases). There are 13 residues in the CDR3. Trimming took off 6 bases at V and 2 bases at J, with 10 bases between the two ends. Germline values: CDR1 ENHRY, CDR2 SYGVKD. CDR3 residues: CAIRADSNTEAFF. DNA of the CDR3: TGTGCCATCAGGGCAGACAGTAACACTGAAGCTTTCTTT.

This clone was counted between two and nine times. The chain carries TRBV5-6 and TRBJ1-1; tentatively, D is TRBD1 (5 bases). Trimming took 4 bases from V and 0 from J, leaving 13 bases between them. Per the germline V gene, CDR1 is SGHDT and CDR2 is YYEEEE. The CDR3 contains 15 residues. CDR3 in amino acids: CASSRFQGLNTEAFF. CDR3 in DNA: TGTGCCAGCAGCCGATTCCAGGGTCTGAACACTGAAGCTTTCTTT.

The rearrangement uses TRBV13 and TRBJ2-1; TRBD2 agrees at 12 bases. Trimming at V came to 5 bases and at J to 4 bases, leaving 0 bases not matched to a gene. Germline lookup yields CDR1 PRHDT and CDR2 FYEKMQ (reference sequence). The CDR3 is 14 residues long. The CDR3 DNA reads as TGTGCCAGCAGCCTAGCGGGAGGGTACAATGAGCAGTTCTTC. Its protein is CASSLAGGYNEQFF.

CDR3 DNA sequence: TGTGCCAGTACCCCCGGCAGGGGGCTAGGAGAGACCCAGTACTTC. Its protein is CASTPGRGLGETQYF. The rearrangement joins TRBV19 to TRBJ2-5; 8 bases fit TRBD1. Germline lookup yields CDR1 LNHDA and CDR2 SQIVND (reference sequence). With 7 bases clipped from V and 4 bases from J, the junction kept 11 bases outside the gene matches. CDR3 length equals 15 residues.

The chain carries TRBV5-4 and TRBJ2-4; D gene unclear. Germline V gene lookup returns CDR1 SGHNT and CDR2 YYREEE (reference sequence). This CDR3 has 15 residues. Trimming cost V 2 bases and J 9 bases, with 18 bases left between them. The DNA of the CDR3 is TGTGCCAGCAGCTTCACCGGGTCCAGAGTCGGCATTCAGTACTTC. Amino acids: CASSFTGSRVGIQYF.

The chain uses TRBV5-1 and TRBJ2-3; the D is unclear. The CDR3 consists of 16 residues. The V end was cut by 0 bases, the J end by 2 bases, with 13 bases between. The germline gives CDR1 SGHRS, CDR2 YFSETQ. This chain's CDR3 is CASSLDGPHLTDTQYF. DNA for the CDR3: TGCGCCAGCAGCTTGGATGGACCCCACCTCACAGATACGCAGTATTTT.

This clone was seen only once. The chain uses TRBV5-6 and TRBJ1-5; TRBD1 is a possible D gene (5 bases). The CDR3 is made up of 15 amino acids. Germline V gene data show CDR1 as SGHDT and CDR2 as YYEEEE. Trimming cost V 0 bases and J 7 bases, with 14 bases left between them. The CDR3 coding sequence is TGTGCCAGCAGCTTGGGGTCCGGGGCGGGCCAGCCCCAGCATTTT. Translating it yields CASSLGSGAGQPQHF.

The chain links TRBV29-1 to TRBJ1-2; D perhaps matches TRBD1 (5 bases). Trimming removed 0 bases from V and 4 bases from J, with 15 bases in between. Germline CDR1 and CDR2: SQVTM and ANQGSEA. There are 15 residues in the CDR3. The CDR3 protein is CSVEDGKGLSYGYTF. The CDR3 region has the DNA TGCAGCGTTGAAGATGGGAAGGGGCTTAGCTATGGCTACACCTTC.

The V gene is TRBV13, the J gene TRBJ1-1; D is possibly TRBD1 (5 bases). Germline assignment: CDR1 PRHDT and CDR2 FYEKMQ (reference sequence). V lost 4 bases and J 6 bases, leaving 18 bases between the germline ends. This CDR3 is built from 15 residues. DNA for the CDR3: TGTGCCAGCAGCTCCACGGTCGAGGGGTTCGCTGAAGCTTTCTTT. Encoded protein: CASSSTVEGFAEAFF.

The V gene is TRBV27, the J gene TRBJ2-1; tentatively, D is TRBD2 (6 bases). The V end was cut by 0 bases, the J end by 7 bases, with 16 bases between. Germline V lookup: CDR1 MNHEY, CDR2 SMNVEV (reference sequence). CDR3 length: 16 residues. This CDR3 is CASSLSGDWSTNEQFF. The CDR3 nucleotides are TGTGCCAGCAGTTTATCTGGGGACTGGTCTACAAATGAGCAGTTCTTC.

This chain joins TRBV28 and TRBJ1-5; D unclear. Germline CDR1 reads MDHEN; CDR2 reads SYDVKM. The CDR3 is made up of 12 amino acids. The germline V and J ends were trimmed by 3 bases and 14 bases, with 14 bases remaining between them. The CDR3 reads CASSFRPAPEHF. The CDR3 nucleotides read TGTGCCAGCAGTTTTAGACCGGCCCCGGAGCATTTT.

The chain recombines TRBV6-2 or TRBV6-3 with TRBJ2-2; D not resolved. V was shortened by 5 bases and J by 5 bases, with 6 bases between the two germline ends. Germline CDR1 is MNHEY and CDR2 is SVGEGT. This CDR3 contains 12 residues. The CDR3 here is CASSQGTGELFF. CDR3 DNA sequence: TGTGCCAGCAGTCAAGGGACCGGGGAGCTGTTTTTT.

The V and J genes are TRBV3-1 (or the pseudogene TRBV3-2) and TRBJ2-3, with TRBD1 as a possible D gene (7 bases). Germline values: CDR1 LGHDT, CDR2 YNNKEL (reference sequence). The CDR3 loop spans 15 amino acids. Trimming took 1 base from V and 4 from J, leaving 12 bases between them. DNA for the CDR3: TGTGCCAGCAGCCAAGCAGGGGGGCCAGCAGATACGCAGTATTTT. It encodes CASSQAGGPADTQYF.

In the case of this clone: The same CDR3 also results from other DNA sequences found in this sample. The CDR3 reads CAWSVTSGSYEQYF. CDR3 coding DNA: TGTGCCTGGAGTGTCACTAGCGGGAGCTACGAGCAGTACTTC. The chain combines TRBV30 with TRBJ2-7; 11 nucleotides align to TRBD2. Germline values: CDR1 GTSNPN, CDR2 SVGIG (reference sequence). V dropped 0 bases and J dropped 3; count of bases not matched to a gene: 1. The CDR3 has 14 amino acids.

The chain couples TRBV29-1 to TRBJ2-3; D gene ambiguous. The V end lost 6 bases, the J end lost 0 bases, and 16 bases lay between the germline ends. CDR3 length: 15 amino acids. Germline assignment: CDR1 SQVTM and CDR2 ANQGSEA. The CDR3 bases are TGCAGCGTCGCTCTGGGGATGGTTAGCACAGATACGCAGTATTTT. Translated, it gives CSVALGMVSTDTQYF.